The 26 T cell receptor beta chains below were found in one sample sequenced in a study of cytomegalovirus exposure and HLA in healthy donors. TCRdb keeps only in-frame clones here, not all; method: immunoSEQ multiplex PCR. The sample holds under 100,000 clones, approximately 96% seen once. The sequencing input was PBMCs. The receptors here all came from a man between 18 and 35 years old in good health and CMV-seronegative.

The genes are TRBV7-2 and TRBJ2-7; maybe TRBD2 (7 bases). CDR1 SGHTA and CDR2 FQGNSA come from the germline V gene. V lost 1 base, J lost 1 base, and 11 bases lay in between. The CDR3 contains 15 residues. CDR3 amino acids: CASSLGRGLSYEQYV. DNA of the CDR3: TGTGCCAGCAGCTTAGGGCGGGGGCTGTCCTACGAGCAGTACGTC.

A single count supports this clone. The CDR3 bases are TGTGCCAGCAGCGAGGACAGGAACACTGAAGCTTTCTTT. It codes for CASSEDRNTEAFF. The V gene is TRBV14, the J gene TRBJ1-1; possibly TRBD1 for D (6 bases). Trimming removed 5 bases from V and 1 base from J, with 8 bases in between. The CDR3 loop spans 13 amino acids. Germline CDR1 and CDR2: SGHDN and FVKESK.

The gene calls are TRBV5-6 and TRBJ2-2; D is undetermined. V was cut by 3 bases and J by 6 bases, with 9 bases left in between. The CDR3 totals 13 residues. Germline V CDR1 and CDR2: SGHDT, YYEEEE. As DNA, the CDR3 is TGTGCCAGCAGCTATTTGGGCTCCGGGGAGCTGTTTTTT. Encoded protein: CASSYLGSGELFF.

V is TRBV6-5 and J is TRBJ2-7; 7 bases fit TRBD2. Germline loops: CDR1 MNHEY, CDR2 SVGAGI. The CDR3 has 16 amino acids. Unmatched junction bases numbered 9, after V lost 4 bases and J lost 0 bases. The CDR3 sequence: CASSSRTTSRSYEQYF. The CDR3 DNA follows: TGTGCCAGCAGTTCCCGAACGACTAGCCGCTCCTACGAGCAGTACTTC.

A note on this clone: The junction shows a germline mismatch at one end, possibly a read error. The chain combines TRBV7-7 with TRBJ2-3; 10 bases map to TRBD2. Germline V gene data show CDR1 as SSHAT and CDR2 as FNYEAQ (reference sequence). This CDR3 spans 15 amino acids. Written as DNA, the CDR3 is TGTGCTAGCAGCCTAGCGGGAGTTAGCACAGATACGCAGTATTTT. It codes for CASSLAGVSTDTQYF.

The chain uses TRBV18 and TRBJ1-5, with D uncertain. The CDR3 contains 13 residues. Per germline, CDR1 KGHSH and CDR2 LQKENI. Trimming shortened V by 3 bases and J by 5 bases, and 8 bases separated the two germline ends. CDR3 in amino acids: CASSPFFDQPQHF. CDR3 DNA sequence: TGTGCCAGCTCACCGTTCTTTGATCAGCCCCAGCATTTT. Supplemented by reference TRBV18 and TRBJ1-5, the full variable domain reads NAGVMQNPRHLVRRRGQEARLRCSPMKGHSHVYWYRQLPEEGLKFMVYLQKENIIDESGMPKERFSAEFPKEGPSILRIQQVVRGDSAAYFCASSPFFDQPQHFGDGTRLSIL.

J is TRBJ1-1 and V is TRBV5-4; D unclear. Per germline, CDR1 SGHNT and CDR2 YYREEE (reference sequence). The CDR3 has 13 residues. The V gene lost 0 bases and the J gene lost 2 bases, with 5 bases spanning the gap. The CDR3 nucleotides read TGTGCCAGCAGCTTGGCGGGAAACACTGAAGCTTTCTTT. This encodes CASSLAGNTEAFF. Full variable domain (remainder filled in from reference TRBV5-4 and TRBJ1-1): ETGVTQSPTHLIKTRGQQVTLRCSSQSGHNTVSWYQQALGQGPQFIFQYYREEENGRGNFPPRFSGLQFPNYSSELNVNALELDDSALYLCASSLAGNTEAFFGQGTRLTVV.

The chain joins TRBV28 to TRBJ2-3, with 7 nucleotides matching TRBD1. This CDR3 has 12 amino acids. Germline CDR1 reads MDHEN; CDR2 reads SYDVKM. V was clipped by 9 bases and J by 4 bases; unmatched bases: 4. The CDR3 protein is CARRQGPDTQYF. In DNA form, the CDR3 reads TGTGCCAGGCGACAGGGCCCAGATACGCAGTATTTT.

This chain joins TRBV11-3 and TRBJ2-1; 9 bases are shared with TRBD2. The germline CDR1 and CDR2 sequences are SGHNT and YENEEA. This CDR3 comprises 11 residues. Trimming cost V 5 bases and J 16 bases; bases outside gene matches: 6. In DNA form, the CDR3 reads TGTGCCAGCAGCCATGGTAGCGGGAGATTCTTC. This gives the protein CASSHGSGRFF.

This sequence joins TRBV25-1 and TRBJ2-5, with 7 bases matching TRBD2. Looked up from germline, CDR1 is MGHDK and CDR2 is SYGVNS. The CDR3 sequence is 13 residues long. Trimming took 3 bases from V and 5 from J; bases not matched to a gene: 3. The CDR3 DNA sequence: TGTGCCAGCAGTGATTGGGGGGGGGAGACCCAGTACTTC. Translated: CASSDWGGETQYF. The variable domain in full, completed from reference TRBV25-1 and TRBJ2-5, reads EADIYQTPRYLVIGTGKKITLECSQTMGHDKMYWYQQDPGMELHLIHYSYGVNSTEKGDLSSESTVSRIRTEHFPLTLESARPSHTSQYLCASSDWGGETQYFGPGTRLLVL.

The rearrangement joins TRBV5-1 to TRBJ2-2; possible D gene TRBD2, 5 bases. The CDR3 is made up of 13 amino acids. The V gene's germline CDR1 is SGHRS and CDR2 YFSETQ. V gave up 4 bases and J gave up 7 bases, with 11 bases separating them. Here the CDR3 reads CASSRGPIGELFF. Here the CDR3 DNA reads TGCGCCAGCAGCCGAGGGCCAATCGGGGAGCTGTTTTTT.

The rearrangement uses TRBV27 and TRBJ1-4; D is unresolved. V was cut by 7 bases and J by 5 bases, with 11 bases left in between. Germline V gene sequence: CDR1 MNHEY, CDR2 SMNVEV (reference sequence). The CDR3 is 13 residues long. The CDR3 here is CASTGSLNEKLFF. CDR3 nucleotide sequence: TGTGCCAGCACCGGGTCGTTAAATGAAAAACTGTTTTTT.

The chain uses TRBV18 and TRBJ1-2, with D possibly TRBD1 on 5 matching bases. Between the trimmed V and J ends, which lost 0 bases and 2 bases, there was a span of 10 bases. This CDR3 contains 15 residues. Germline V gene lookup returns CDR1 KGHSH and CDR2 LQKENI. The CDR3 loop is CASSPPLGGNYGYTF. CDR3 nucleotide sequence: TGTGCCAGCTCACCACCGCTGGGGGGGAACTATGGCTACACCTTC.

V usage is TRBV19 and J usage is TRBJ1-4; 7 bases fit TRBD1. Unmatched junction bases numbered 9, after V lost 3 bases and J lost 8 bases. CDR3 length: 15 amino acids. Germline V gene lookup returns CDR1 LNHDA and CDR2 SQIVND (reference sequence). Here the CDR3 DNA reads TGTGCCAGTAGTATTCCGGCAGGGGGATACGAAAAACTGTTTTTT. Amino acids: CASSIPAGGYEKLFF.

The chain recombines TRBV6-1 with TRBJ2-1; 8 bases fit TRBD2. This CDR3 contains 15 residues. Unmatched junction bases numbered 9, after V lost 2 bases and J lost 9 bases. Germline V gives CDR1 MNHNS, CDR2 SASEGT. This chain's CDR3 is CASSERWVAGLEQFF. The CDR3 nucleotides read TGTGCCAGCAGTGAACGGTGGGTAGCGGGACTTGAGCAGTTCTTC.

V usage is TRBV5-4 and J usage is TRBJ2-7; D might be TRBD1 (5 bases). The CDR3 consists of 13 residues. Trimming stripped 5 bases from V and 1 base from J, with 10 bases between. CDR1 and CDR2 from the germline V gene are SGHNT and YYREEE (reference sequence). In nucleotides, the CDR3 is TGTGCCAGCAGTTTTACAGGTTCCTACGAGCAGTACTTC. It translates to CASSFTGSYEQYF.

This chain links TRBV7-9 with TRBJ1-4; 7 bases map to TRBD1. After removal of 8 bases from V and 8 bases from J, the junction contained 14 bases not matched to a gene. The CDR3 sequence is 15 residues long. Germline CDR1 SEHNR, CDR2 FQNEAQ (reference sequence). CDR3 amino acids: CASGQVQGPGEKLFF. The CDR3 DNA is TGTGCCAGCGGACAGGTGCAGGGGCCGGGGGAAAAACTGTTTTTT. Combining the CDR3 with reference TRBV7-9 and TRBJ1-4 gives the whole variable domain DTGVSQNPRHKITKRGQNVTFRCDPISEHNRLYWYRQTLGQGPEFLTYFQNEAQLEKSRLLSDRFSAERPKGSFSTLEIQRTEQGDSAMYLCASGQVQGPGEKLFFGSGTQLSVL.

This chain links TRBV19 with TRBJ2-1, with unresolved D. The V and J ends lost 6 bases and 6 bases respectively, with 15 bases between them. This CDR3 has 14 residues. Germline V gene lookup returns CDR1 LNHDA and CDR2 SQIVND (reference sequence). CDR3 sequence: CASRQSSQANEQFF. CDR3 bases: TGTGCCAGTAGACAGTCCTCCCAGGCCAATGAGCAGTTCTTC.

The chain links TRBV6-1 to TRBJ1-1; TRBD1 agrees at 7 bases. V was clipped by 5 bases and J by 5 bases; unmatched bases: 5. CDR3 length: 13 amino acids. Germline loops: CDR1 MNHNS, CDR2 SASEGT. Here the CDR3 reads CASSKQGWTEAFF. CDR3 bases: TGTGCCAGCAGTAAACAGGGGTGGACTGAAGCTTTCTTT.

The gene calls are TRBV25-1 and TRBJ1-1; no firm D call. The germline V gene encodes CDR1 MGHDK and CDR2 SYGVNS. V was pared by 4 bases and J by 2 bases, with 11 bases between. This CDR3 comprises 14 residues. CDR3 sequence reads: CASSVLQPNTEAFF. The CDR3 region has the DNA TGTGCCAGCAGTGTTCTACAGCCAAACACTGAAGCTTTCTTT.

The chain is built from TRBV9 and TRBJ2-1; a possible D gene is TRBD2 (6 bases). V lost 4 bases and J 9 bases, leaving 8 bases between the germline ends. Germline V CDR1 and CDR2: SGDLS, YYNGEE. The CDR3 is made up of 11 amino acids. CDR3 coding DNA: TGTGCCAGCAGCCGGGGGATTGAGCAGTTCTTC. Protein sequence: CASSRGIEQFF.

The J gene is TRBJ2-7, the V gene TRBV27, with 8 nucleotides matching TRBD2. The V segment lost 5 bases and the J segment 1 base; nucleotides outside the gene matches: 4. This CDR3 spans 14 amino acids. The V gene's germline CDR1 is MNHEY and CDR2 SMNVEV (reference sequence). The CDR3: CASSLGLESYEQYF. The CDR3 DNA sequence: TGTGCCAGCAGTCTGGGACTAGAGTCCTACGAGCAGTACTTC.

This chain links TRBV6-6 with TRBJ2-5, with TRBD2 as a possible D gene (6 bases). Germline V lookup: CDR1 MNHNY, CDR2 SVGAGI (reference sequence). The CDR3 sequence is 15 residues long. V lost 2 bases, J lost 2 bases, and 12 bases lay in between. The CDR3 nucleotides read TGTGCCAGCAGTTACCTATCGCGGGGACAAGAGACCCAGTACTTC. Its translation is CASSYLSRGQETQYF.

The chain has TRBV28 and TRBJ2-3, with TRBD2 identical over 7 bases. The CDR3 totals 15 residues. CDR1 is MDHEN and CDR2 is SYDVKM in the germline V gene. V gave up 6 bases and J gave up 2 bases; unmatched junction bases: 8. The CDR3 loop reads CASSRLATITDTQYF. CDR3 nucleotides: TGTGCCAGCAGCCGACTAGCCACGATCACAGATACGCAGTATTTT. The full variable domain, its missing parts supplied by reference TRBV28 and TRBJ2-3, is DVKVTQSSRYLVKRTGEKVFLECVQDMDHENMFWYRQDPGLGLRLIYFSYDVKMKEKGDIPEGYSVSREKKERFSLILESASTNQTSMYLCASSRLATITDTQYFGPGTRLTVL.

DNA for the CDR3: TGTGCCAGCAGTTCCTCCGATGGGACCCGGGAGTACGTC. This codes for CASSSSDGTREYV. V gene TRBV27 combines with J gene TRBJ2-7; the D gene could be TRBD1 or TRBD2 (5 bases each). Trimming took off 4 bases at V and 11 bases at J, with 18 bases between the two ends. CDR1 and CDR2 from the germline V gene are MNHEY and SMNVEV (reference sequence). CDR3 length: 13 residues.

The gene calls are TRBV5-6 and TRBJ1-4; TRBD1 matches at 8 bases. Germline assignment: CDR1 SGHDT and CDR2 YYEEEE. V gave up 1 base and J gave up 5 bases; unmatched junction bases: 7. The CDR3 length is 16 residues. Here the CDR3 reads CASSLPQGAGNEKLFF. DNA for the CDR3: TGTGCCAGCAGCTTGCCTCAGGGGGCGGGGAATGAAAAACTGTTTTTT.